This T cell receptor beta chain was sequenced in a study of OX40 agonist ivuxolimab in advanced cancers. Data came from immunoSEQ multiplex PCR; TCRdb stores just in-frame clones and leaves some out. The top ten clones hold 1.5% to 2% of a sample with 60,000 to 70,000 clones, around 84% of them seen once. The CDR3 extends over 14 amino acids. Trimming took 3 bases from V and 6 from J; bases not matched to a gene: 5. CDR1 and CDR2 from the germline V gene are WSHSY and SAAADI. The TCR was taken from an adult with an advanced solid tumor such as melanoma, head and neck, liver or kidney cancer. The material was CD4+ or CD8+ T cells sorted from blood, obtained in a trial of the OX40 agonist ivuxolimab. The rearrangement joins TRBV10-2 to TRBJ1-2; 9 positions agree with TRBD1. The CDR3 protein is CASSDGTGRNGYTF. DNA of the CDR3: TGCGCCAGCAGTGATGGGACAGGGCGGAATGGCTACACCTTC.